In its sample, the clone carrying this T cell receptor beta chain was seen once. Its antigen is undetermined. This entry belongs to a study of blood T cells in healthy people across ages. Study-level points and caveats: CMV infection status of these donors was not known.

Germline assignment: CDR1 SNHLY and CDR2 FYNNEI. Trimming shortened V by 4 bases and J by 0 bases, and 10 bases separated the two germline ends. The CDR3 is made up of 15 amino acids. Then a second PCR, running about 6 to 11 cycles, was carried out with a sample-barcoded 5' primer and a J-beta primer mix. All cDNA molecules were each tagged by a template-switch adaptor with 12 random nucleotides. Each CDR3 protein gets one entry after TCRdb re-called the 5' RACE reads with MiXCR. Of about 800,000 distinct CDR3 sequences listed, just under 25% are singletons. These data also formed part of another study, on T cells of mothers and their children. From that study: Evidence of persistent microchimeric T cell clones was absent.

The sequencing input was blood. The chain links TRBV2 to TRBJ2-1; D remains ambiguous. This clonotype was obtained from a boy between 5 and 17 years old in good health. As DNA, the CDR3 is TGTGCCAGCAGTGCGTTACCTAGCTCCTACAATGAGCAGTTCTTC. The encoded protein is CASSALPSSYNEQFF.